One sample yielded the 27 T cell receptor beta chains listed below, sequenced in a study of CD8 T cells in ankylosing spondylitis. TCRdb reanalysed the 5' RACE reads using MiXCR and keeps one entry per CDR3 protein. Found here are 150,000 to 200,000 distinct CDR3 sequences, around 10% of them singletons; the top ten hold about 29%. The sample comprised blood, either unsorted or a sorted T cell fraction (not recorded which). The source of these receptors is a male donor with ankylosing spondylitis or in good health (not recorded which).

The rearrangement joins TRBV7-2 to TRBJ2-7; 10 bases line up with TRBD1. Unmatched junction bases numbered 6, after V lost 2 bases and J lost 5 bases. The germline CDR1 and CDR2 sequences are SGHTA and FQGNSA. The CDR3 contains 15 residues. CDR3 in amino acids: CASSLTGTGVHEQYF. DNA of the CDR3: TGTGCCAGCAGCTTAACCGGGACAGGGGTGCACGAGCAGTACTTC.

This clonotype has at least ten counts. V is TRBV12-3 or TRBV12-4 and J is TRBJ1-1; D gene uncertain. This CDR3 region has 14 residues. V was trimmed by 7 bases and J by 5 bases, leaving 17 bases between them. The CDR3 sequence: CASNWRGGGTEAFF. CDR3 nucleotides: TGTGCCAGCAATTGGCGGGGAGGAGGGACTGAAGCTTTCTTT.

This clonotype appeared a single time. The chain joins TRBV5-1 to TRBJ2-1; TRBD1 might be the D (5 bases). V lost 0 bases, J lost 7 bases, and 14 bases lay in between. The germline CDR1 and CDR2 sequences are SGHRS and YFSETQ. The CDR3 loop spans 15 amino acids. CDR3 in amino acids: CASSLGGVTGNEQFF. The CDR3 DNA reads as TGCGCCAGCAGCTTGGGGGGCGTCACCGGGAATGAGCAGTTCTTC.

This clonotype was observed a few times. This sequence joins TRBV11-2 and TRBJ2-1; D gene ambiguous. The germline V gene encodes CDR1 SGHAT and CDR2 FQNNGV. CDR3 length: 12 residues. V lost 5 bases, J lost 6 bases, and 8 bases lay in between. CDR3 bases: TGTGCCAGCAGCGGAGTCGGCAATGAGCAGTTCTTC. It is translated as CASSGVGNEQFF. The whole variable domain, filled in from reference TRBV11-2 and TRBJ2-1, reads EAGVAQSPRYKIIEKRQSVAFWCNPISGHATLYWYQQILGQGPKLLIQFQNNGVVDDSQLPKDRFSAERLKGVDSTLKIQPAKLEDSAVYLCASSGVGNEQFFGPGTRLTVL.

This clonotype showed up many times. For the CDR3, the DNA is TGCAGCGTTGTAGCTGCTCTGGGACTCCTCAATGAGCAGTTCTTC. It yields the protein CSVVAALGLLNEQFF. This chain uses TRBV29-1 with TRBJ2-1, with D perhaps matching TRBD2 (6 bases). The CDR3 consists of 15 residues. The V gene lost 4 bases and the J gene lost 6 bases, with 19 bases spanning the gap. Germline-derived CDR1 and CDR2 are SQVTM and ANQGSEA.

This clonotype has ten or more counts. The chain joins TRBV4-3 to TRBJ2-2, with D possibly being TRBD2 (6 bases). Looked up from germline, CDR1 is LGHNA and CDR2 is YSLEER. The CDR3 covers 15 residues. V shed 0 bases and J shed 3 bases, with 8 bases lying between them. CDR3 nucleotides: TGCGCCAGCAGCCAAGAGCGGGGATACACCGGGGAGCTGTTTTTT. Encoded protein: CASSQERGYTGELFF.

This clonotype was recorded at least ten times. This chain connects TRBV21-1 to TRBJ2-1; TRBD2 is the table's D call, not checked against the DNA. TRBV21-1 is noted as a pseudogene. The CDR3 contains 15 residues. The CDR3 sequence is CASSKRAGPSYEQFF. CDR3 nucleotides: TGTGCCAGCAGCAAAAGAGCGGGGCCATCTTATGAGCAGTTCTTC.

This clonotype was recorded at least ten times. This chain uses TRBV12-3 or TRBV12-4 with TRBJ2-5, with D perhaps TRBD1 or TRBD2 (5 bases each). The CDR3 has 12 residues. V was clipped by 7 bases and J by 7 bases, with 13 bases between them. The CDR3 spells CASTGTSGTQYF. The CDR3 DNA reads as TGTGCCAGCACCGGGACCTCCGGGACCCAGTACTTC.

This clonotype showed up many times. The junction and the germline gene differ at one end; a read error may be behind it. The chain links TRBV3-1 to TRBJ2-7, with D perhaps TRBD1 (6 bases). The CDR3 length is 14 residues. Germline V gene sequence: CDR1 LGHDT, CDR2 YNNKEL (reference sequence). CDR3: CASSQDQGTYQQYF. DNA of the CDR3: TGTGCCAGCAGCCAAGATCAGGGGACCTACCAGCAGTACTTC.

In its sample, this clonotype was seen a few times. This chain links TRBV18 with TRBJ2-5; D remains unclear. CDR3 size: 13 residues. From germline, CDR1 is KGHSH and CDR2 LQKENI. V lost 6 bases and J lost 1, with 9 bases in between. The CDR3 is CASSKDGQETQYF. In nucleotides, the CDR3 is TGTGCCAGCTCCAAGGACGGCCAAGAGACCCAGTACTTC. Together with reference TRBV18 and TRBJ2-5, the CDR3 gives the full variable domain: NAGVMQNPRHLVRRRGQEARLRCSPMKGHSHVYWYRQLPEEGLKFMVYLQKENIIDESGMPKERFSAEFPKEGPSILRIQQVVRGDSAAYFCASSKDGQETQYFGPGTRLLVL.

The sample holds many counts of this clonotype. The CDR3 loop reads CASSFTQGKETQYF. DNA for the CDR3: TGCGCCAGCAGCTTTACCCAGGGGAAAGAGACCCAGTACTTC. The gene calls are TRBV5-1 and TRBJ2-5; possible D gene TRBD1, 6 bases. Germline CDR1 reads SGHRS; CDR2 reads YFSETQ. The CDR3 covers 14 residues. V was trimmed by 2 bases and J by 3 bases, leaving 11 bases between them.

This clonotype was seen ten or more times. J is TRBJ1-1 and V is TRBV9; D may be TRBD1 (5 bases). CDR1 is SGDLS and CDR2 is YYNGEE in the germline V gene. The ends were cut back, 0 bases at V and 2 bases at J, with 11 bases in the middle. This CDR3 comprises 15 residues. In DNA, the CDR3 is TGTGCCAGCAGCGTAGGCAGACAGCTAAACACTGAAGCTTTCTTT. As protein: CASSVGRQLNTEAFF.

This clonotype showed up just a few times. J is TRBJ2-3 and V is TRBV29-1; the match to TRBD1 covers 11 bases. CDR3 size: 17 residues. V lost 3 bases, J lost 3 bases, and 11 bases stayed unmatched. In germline, CDR1 is SQVTM, CDR2 ANQGSEA. The CDR3 DNA reads TGCAGCGTTGACCAGGACAGGGGGCCTTGGCCGACAGATACGCAGTATTTT. It encodes CSVDQDRGPWPTDTQYF.

This clonotype was seen many times. CDR3 bases: TGTGCCAGCAGGAGAAGGACAGGGGGCACCGGGGAGCTGTTTTTT. Translation gives CASRRRTGGTGELFF. V is TRBV2 and J is TRBJ2-2, with 10 bases fitting TRBD1. Losses at the gene ends were 6 bases for V and 4 bases for J; bases not matched to a gene: 5. Germline loops: CDR1 SNHLY, CDR2 FYNNEI. CDR3 length equals 15 residues. Together with reference TRBV2 and TRBJ2-2, the CDR3 gives the full variable domain: EPEVTQTPSHQVTQMGQEVILRCVPISNHLYFYWYRQILGQKVEFLVSFYNNEISEKSEIFDDQFSVERPDGSNFTLKIRSTKLEDSAMYFCASRRRTGGTGELFFGEGSRLTVL.

Ten or more counts support this clonotype. The rearrangement joins TRBV12-3 or TRBV12-4 to TRBJ1-1; possibly TRBD1 for D (6 bases). This CDR3 is built from 13 residues. The ends were cut back, 6 bases at V and 4 bases at J, with 12 bases in the middle. The CDR3 region has the DNA TGTGCCAGCAGCCAGGGGAGTAGCACTGAAGCTTTCTTT. It yields the protein CASSQGSSTEAFF.

Concerning this clonotype: A read error is possible here, since a much larger clone lies one base away. CDR3 coding DNA: TGTGCCATCAACACAGGAGACATCGGGGAGCTGTTTTTT. This encodes CAINTGDIGELFF. This chain connects TRBV10-3 to TRBJ2-2, with D perhaps TRBD1 (5 bases). Germline CDR1 is ENHRY and CDR2 is SYGVKD. Trimming pared 7 bases from V and 7 bases from J, leaving 13 bases between. CDR3 length equals 13 residues.

This clonotype was found a few times. The rearrangement joins TRBV18 to TRBJ2-6; the D is unclear. The V gene lost 3 bases and the J gene lost 0 bases, with 9 bases spanning the gap. CDR3 length: 16 amino acids. Germline V CDR1 and CDR2: KGHSH, LQKENI. CDR3 region: CASSPIGNSGANVLTF. The DNA of the CDR3 is TGTGCCAGCTCACCGATAGGAAACTCTGGGGCCAACGTCCTGACTTTC.

In this sample, this clonotype turned up a few times. The chain employs TRBV6-1 and TRBJ1-1; TRBD1 aligns across 9 bases. The CDR3 is 16 amino acids. Germline CDR1 MNHNS, CDR2 SASEGT. J gave up 7 bases and V 6 bases, and 15 bases lay outside the gene matches. The CDR3 spells CASRGGTGLFFIEAFF. CDR3 in DNA: TGTGCCAGCAGAGGAGGGACAGGGCTCTTCTTTATTGAAGCTTTCTTT.

This clonotype has just a few counts. This rearrangement joins TRBV14 to TRBJ2-6; TRBD2 is a possible D gene (6 bases). This CDR3 is 18 amino acids long. V lost 0 bases and J lost 1, with 13 bases in between. Germline V lookup: CDR1 SGHDN, CDR2 FVKESK. CDR3: CASSQEWATRSGANVLTF. The CDR3 DNA sequence: TGTGCCAGCAGCCAAGAGTGGGCGACTAGATCTGGGGCCAACGTCCTGACTTTC.

This clonotype was picked up a small number of times. At one end the junction does not follow the germline gene, possibly because of a read error. CDR3 region: CSAARRIEEFF. The CDR3 coding sequence is TGCAGTGCCGCTAGGAGAATTGAGGAGTTCTTC. This rearrangement joins TRBV20-1 to TRBJ2-1; unclear D gene. The CDR3 totals 11 residues. Looked up from germline, CDR1 is DFQATT and CDR2 is SNEGSKA (reference sequence).

In its sample, this clonotype was seen a few times. The gene calls are TRBV7-8 and TRBJ2-2, with TRBD2 identical over 12 bases. The J segment lost 0 bases and the V segment lost 0 bases, leaving 2 bases of the junction unmatched. This CDR3 spans 18 amino acids. Germline V gives CDR1 SGHVS, CDR2 FQNEAQ. CDR3 region: CASSLATSGSANTGELFF. The CDR3, as DNA: TGTGCCAGCAGCTTAGCGACTAGCGGGAGCGCGAACACCGGGGAGCTGTTTTTT.

This sequence joins TRBV28 and TRBJ1-6; 7 nucleotides match TRBD1. J was trimmed by 14 bases and V by 5 bases; bases with no gene match: 15. Germline V gene sequence: CDR1 MDHEN, CDR2 SYDVKM. This CDR3 contains 15 residues. The CDR3 coding sequence is TGTGCCAGCAGTCTATACAGGGGTAAAAGTGGATCCCTCCACTTT. Translating it yields CASSLYRGKSGSLHF.

This clonotype was recorded many times. V and J are TRBV12-3 or TRBV12-4 and TRBJ1-6; D is undetermined. Trimming cost V 6 bases and J 7 bases, with 7 bases left between them. The CDR3 runs to 12 residues. The CDR3 DNA is TGTGCCAGCAGGGAGAGCAATTCACCCCTCCACTTT. Translation gives CASRESNSPLHF.

This clonotype was picked up many times. Compared with germline, one end of the junction differs, possibly owing to a read error. The rearrangement joins TRBV5-1 to TRBJ2-2; possible D gene TRBD2, 5 bases. This CDR3 spans 16 amino acids. Germline values: CDR1 SGHRS, CDR2 YFSETQ. CDR3 nucleotide sequence: TGCGCCAGCAGCTTGGCCCGACTAAATAGCACCCGGGAGCTGTTTTTT. This codes for CASSLARLNSTRELFF.

Of note for this clonotype: One end of the junction does not line up with germline, which may come from a read error. The chain links TRBV27 to TRBJ2-1, with 7 bases that match TRBD2. The CDR3 has 15 residues. The germline V gene encodes CDR1 MNHEY and CDR2 SMNVEV (reference sequence). CDR3 sequence reads: CVSSPGSGGYNEQFF. In DNA, the CDR3 is TGTGTCAGCAGTCCCGGGTCGGGGGGCTACAATGAGCAGTTCTTC.

This clonotype has ten or more counts. This sequence joins TRBV15 and TRBJ2-3, with 14 positions matching TRBD2. Trimming removed 4 bases from V and 3 bases from J; junction bases left unmatched: 3. The CDR3 sequence is 16 residues long. Looked up from germline, CDR1 is LNHNV and CDR2 is YYDKDF (reference sequence). The CDR3 DNA follows: TGTGCCACCAGCACGGGGACTAGCGGGGGAACAGATACGCAGTATTTT. Translating gives CATSTGTSGGTDTQYF. Filled out from reference TRBV15 and TRBJ2-3, the complete variable domain reads DAMVIQNPRYQVTQFGKPVTLSCSQTLNHNVMYWYQQKSSQAPKLLFHYYDKDFNNEADTPDNFQSRRPNTSFCFLDIRSPGLGDTAMYLCATSTGTSGGTDTQYFGPGTRLTVL.

The table lists this clonotype with many counts. V usage is TRBV9 and J usage is TRBJ1-4, with TRBD1 identical over 9 bases. CDR3 length equals 14 residues. With V trimmed by 3 bases and J by 7 bases, 4 bases remained unmatched. The germline gives CDR1 SGDLS, CDR2 YYNGEE. CDR3 sequence (DNA): TGTGCCAGCAGCGCGGGACAGGGCGGTGAAAAACTGTTTTTT. Translated, it gives CASSAGQGGEKLFF.